The rows below give T cell receptor beta chains drawn from one sample of a study of T cell responses to AZD1222 COVID-19 vaccine. TCRdb keeps only in-frame clones here, not all; method: immunoSEQ multiplex PCR. The profile covers roughly 70,000 clones, with about 80% appearing a single time and about an eighth taken by the ten largest. The sequences come from peripheral blood, collected 28 days after the second AZD1222 dose. Receptor source: an adult who received the AZD1222 COVID-19 vaccine. Each CDR3 is given with its conserved first and last residue. D genes are given only for firm matches. Size is stated for part of the rows, as once, few or many counts, or as a class when the clone is expanded.

NA	NA	TRBJ1-2	TRBV6-5	CASRTKTDFYGYTF	TGTGCCAGCAGAACAAAGACGGATTTCTATGGCTACACCTTC
NA	NA	TRBJ1-1	TRBV28	CASVGLNTEAFF	TGTGCCAGCGTCGGTTTGAACACTGAAGCTTTCTTT
TRBD1	NA	TRBJ1-1	TRBV10-2	CASSDPGTENTEAFF	TGCGCCAGCAGTGATCCCGGGACAGAGAACACTGAAGCTTTCTTT
NA	NA	TRBJ1-4	TRBV2	CASIRTANNEKLFF	TGTGCCAGCATTAGGACAGCGAATAATGAAAAACTGTTTTTT
NA	NA	TRBJ1-2	TRBV12-3/TRBV12-4	CASSFGGGYTF	TGTGCCAGCAGTTTCGGGGGGGGCTACACCTTC
NA	NA	TRBJ1-1	TRBV27	CASSLSTVNTEAFF	TGTGCCAGCAGTTTATCCACAGTGAACACTGAAGCTTTCTTT
TRBD1	NA	TRBJ2-5	TRBV4-3	CASSQDRGPQETQYF	TGCGCCAGCAGCCAAGACAGGGGGCCTCAAGAGACCCAGTACTTC
NA	NA	TRBJ2-7	TRBV27	CASSLFPQGAYEQYF	TGTGCCAGCAGTTTATTTCCACAGGGCGCCTACGAGCAGTACTTC
NA	NA	TRBJ2-7	TRBV29-1	CSVERPGPTYEQYF	TGCAGCGTTGAAAGGCCCGGACCGACCTACGAGCAGTACTTC
NA	NA	TRBJ1-1	TRBV10-3	CAISLLQGQNTEAFF	TGTGCCATCAGCCTTTTACAGGGACAGAACACTGAAGCTTTCTTT
TRBD1	NA	TRBJ1-6	TRBV2	CASSETPGQGSPLHF	TGTGCCAGCAGTGAGACGCCGGGACAGGGTTCACCCCTCCACTTT
NA	NA	TRBJ2-2	TRBV4-3	CASSQESPKTSFPGELFF	TGCGCCAGCAGCCAAGAATCTCCAAAGACTAGTTTCCCCGGGGAGCTGTTTTTT
NA	NA	TRBJ1-5	TRBV7-8	CASSLGPDAYSNQPQHF	TGTGCCAGCAGCTTAGGTCCAGACGCCTATAGCAATCAGCCCCAGCATTTT
NA	NA	TRBJ2-6	TRBV7-9	CASSLVGDPGANVLTF	TGTGCCAGCAGCTTAGTTGGGGACCCTGGGGCCAACGTCCTGACTTTC
TRBD2	NA	TRBJ2-3	TRBV11-2	CASSSRGAGSADTQYF	TGTGCCAGCAGCTCCCGGGGAGCGGGGTCCGCAGATACGCAGTATTTT
NA	NA	TRBJ1-6	TRBV19	CASSHRDINSPLHF	TGTGCCAGTAGTCACCGGGACATTAATTCACCCCTCCACTTT
NA	NA	TRBJ2-4	TRBV24-1	CATSGVAKNIQYF	TGTGCCACCAGCGGGGTAGCCAAAAACATTCAGTACTTC
NA	NA	TRBJ2-6	TRBV12-5	CASGPRGSGANVLTF	TGTGCTAGTGGACCCAGGGGATCTGGGGCCAACGTCCTGACTTTC
TRBD2	NA	TRBJ2-3	TRBV29-1	CSVDWVASGNPSVDTQYF	TGCAGCGTTGATTGGGTGGCTAGCGGAAACCCTTCAGTAGATACGCAGTATTTT
NA	NA	TRBJ1-1	TRBV25-1	CASNADTEAFF	TGTGCCAGCAACGCGGACACTGAAGCTTTCTTT
TRBD1	NA	TRBJ1-1	TRBV5-1	CASSLTGGRGTEAFF	TGCGCCAGCAGCTTGACAGGGGGAAGGGGCACTGAAGCTTTCTTT
TRBD1	NA	TRBJ2-2	TRBV27	CASSFQGTGETGELFF	TGTGCCAGCAGTTTCCAAGGGACAGGGGAAACCGGGGAGCTGTTTTTT
NA	NA	TRBJ1-1	TRBV7-9	CASSIRILNTEAFF	TGTGCCAGCAGCATTCGAATTTTGAACACTGAAGCTTTCTTT
NA	few	TRBJ1-6	TRBV9	CASSVDSGYNSPLHF	TGTGCCAGCAGCGTAGACTCAGGGTATAATTCACCCCTCCACTTT
TRBD1	NA	TRBJ2-2	TRBV5-1	CASSLQGSAGELFF	TGCGCCAGCAGCTTACAGGGGTCGGCCGGGGAGCTGTTTTTT
TRBD1	NA	TRBJ1-1	TRBV5-1	CASSLGTGEMDTEAFF	TGCGCCAGCAGCTTAGGGACAGGGGAAATGGACACTGAAGCTTTCTTT
TRBD1	NA	TRBJ1-2	TRBV29-1	CSVAGTGSFAYGYTF	TGCAGCGTTGCCGGGACAGGGTCATTCGCCTATGGCTACACCTTC